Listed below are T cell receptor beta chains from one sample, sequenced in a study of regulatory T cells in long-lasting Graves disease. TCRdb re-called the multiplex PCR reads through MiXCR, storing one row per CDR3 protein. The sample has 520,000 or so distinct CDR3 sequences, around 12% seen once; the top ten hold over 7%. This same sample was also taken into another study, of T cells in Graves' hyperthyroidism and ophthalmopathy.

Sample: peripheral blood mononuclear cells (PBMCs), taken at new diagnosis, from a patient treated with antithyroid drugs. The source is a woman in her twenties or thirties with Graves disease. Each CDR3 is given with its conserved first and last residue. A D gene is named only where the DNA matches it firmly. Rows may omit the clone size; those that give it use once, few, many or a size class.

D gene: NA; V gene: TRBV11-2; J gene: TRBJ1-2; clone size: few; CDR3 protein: CASSLRRGYGYTF; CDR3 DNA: TGTGCCAGCAGCTTACGTCGGGGATATGGCTACACCTTC
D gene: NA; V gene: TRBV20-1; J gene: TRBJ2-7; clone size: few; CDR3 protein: CSAAQGGSFYEQYF; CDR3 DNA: TGCAGTGCTGCTCAGGGTGGCTCTTTCTACGAGCAGTACTTC
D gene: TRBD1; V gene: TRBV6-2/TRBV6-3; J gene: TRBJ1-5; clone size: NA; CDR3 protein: CASSSYRGGVFNQPQHF; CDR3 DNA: TGTGCCAGCAGCTCTTACAGGGGGGGAGTTTTTAATCAGCCCCAGCATTTT
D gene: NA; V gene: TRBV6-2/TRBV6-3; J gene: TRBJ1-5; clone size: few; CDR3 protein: CASSTPTGIAHQPQHF; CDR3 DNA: TGTGCCAGCAGCACCCCGACAGGTATCGCCCATCAGCCCCAGCATTTT
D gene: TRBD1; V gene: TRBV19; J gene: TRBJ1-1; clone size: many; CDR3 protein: CASSEGQGDTEAFF; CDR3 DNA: TGTGCCAGTAGTGAGGGACAGGGGGACACTGAAGCTTTCTTT
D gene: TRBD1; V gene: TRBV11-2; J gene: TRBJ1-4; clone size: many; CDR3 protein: CASSSRQGEKLFF; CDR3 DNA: TGTGCCAGCAGCTCACGACAGGGTGAAAAACTGTTTTTT
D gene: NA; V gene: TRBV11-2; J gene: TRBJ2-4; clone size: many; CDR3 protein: CASSFPGSGNIQYF; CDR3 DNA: TGTGCCAGCAGCTTTCCGGGATCAGGAAACATTCAGTACTTC
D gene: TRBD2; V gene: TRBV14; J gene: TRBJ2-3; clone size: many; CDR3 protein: CASSQPGGPSADTQYF; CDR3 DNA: TGTGCCAGCAGCCAACCGGGAGGGCCCTCCGCAGATACGCAGTATTTT
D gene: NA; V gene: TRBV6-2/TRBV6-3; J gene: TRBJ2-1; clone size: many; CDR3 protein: CASSWEGTSFYNEQFF; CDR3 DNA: TGTGCCAGCAGTTGGGAAGGGACTTCCTTCTACAATGAGCAGTTCTTC
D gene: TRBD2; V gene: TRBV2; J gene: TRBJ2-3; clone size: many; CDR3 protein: CASSVQREPHTQYF; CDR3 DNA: TGTGCCAGCAGTGTACAGCGGGAGCCCCATACGCAGTATTTT
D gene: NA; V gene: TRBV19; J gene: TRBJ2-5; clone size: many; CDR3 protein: CASSNRGQQETQYF; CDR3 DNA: TGTGCCAGTAGCAATAGAGGACAGCAAGAGACCCAGTACTTC
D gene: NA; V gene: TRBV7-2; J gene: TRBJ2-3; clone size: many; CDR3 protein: CASSGRSRTDTQYF; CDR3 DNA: TGTGCCAGCAGCGGGAGGTCTCGCACAGATACGCAGTATTTT
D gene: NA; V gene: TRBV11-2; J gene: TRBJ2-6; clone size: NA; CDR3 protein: CASSSQGTGDNVLTF; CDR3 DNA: TGTGCCAGCAGCTCTCAGGGAACTGGGGACAACGTACTGACTTTC